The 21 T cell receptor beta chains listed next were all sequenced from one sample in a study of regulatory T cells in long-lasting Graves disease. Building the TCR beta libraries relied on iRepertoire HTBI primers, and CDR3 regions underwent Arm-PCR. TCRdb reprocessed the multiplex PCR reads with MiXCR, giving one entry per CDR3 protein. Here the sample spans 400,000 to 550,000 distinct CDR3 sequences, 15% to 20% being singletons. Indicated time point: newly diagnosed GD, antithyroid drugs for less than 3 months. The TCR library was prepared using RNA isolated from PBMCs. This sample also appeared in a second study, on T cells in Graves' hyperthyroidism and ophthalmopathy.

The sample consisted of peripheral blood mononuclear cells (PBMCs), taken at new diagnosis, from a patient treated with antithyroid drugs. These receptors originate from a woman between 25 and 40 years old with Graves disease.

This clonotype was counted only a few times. The CDR3 DNA reads TGTGCCATCAGTGAGGACAGACCCGATCAGCCCCAGCATTTT. Translated, it gives CAISEDRPDQPQHF. This chain uses TRBV10-3 with TRBJ1-5; D is possibly TRBD1 (5 bases). Germline CDR1 is ENHRY and CDR2 is SYGVKD. The V end lost 2 bases, the J end lost 5 bases, and 10 bases lay between the germline ends. This CDR3 is built from 14 residues.

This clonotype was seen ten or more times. CDR3 DNA sequence: TGTGCCAGCAGCCAAAGCGGGTTGAAGGCTGGCTACACCTTC. It translates to CASSQSGLKAGYTF. This rearrangement joins TRBV3-1 to TRBJ1-2; D call uncertain. Germline lookup yields CDR1 LGHDT and CDR2 YNNKEL (reference sequence). The CDR3 length is 14 residues. V was trimmed by 2 bases and J by 7 bases, leaving 14 bases between them.

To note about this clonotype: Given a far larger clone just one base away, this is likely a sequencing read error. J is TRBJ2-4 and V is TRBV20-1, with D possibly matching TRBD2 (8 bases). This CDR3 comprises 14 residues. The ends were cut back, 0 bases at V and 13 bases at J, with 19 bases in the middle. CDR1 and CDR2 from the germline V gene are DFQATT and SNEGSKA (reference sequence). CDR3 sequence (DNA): TGCAGTGCTAGAGATACGGGAGGGGGCAATGAGCAGTACTTC. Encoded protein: CSARDTGGGNEQYF.

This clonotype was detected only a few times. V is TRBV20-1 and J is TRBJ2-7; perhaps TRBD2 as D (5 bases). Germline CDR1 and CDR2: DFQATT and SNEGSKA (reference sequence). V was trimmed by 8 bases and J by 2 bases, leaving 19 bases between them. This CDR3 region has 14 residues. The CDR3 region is CSSLRTSLTYEQYF. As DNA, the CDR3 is TGCAGTAGCCTCCGGACTTCCTTGACCTACGAGCAGTACTTC.

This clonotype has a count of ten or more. CDR3 region: CASSNRGMGQPQHF. In nucleotides, the CDR3 is TGTGCCAGCAGTAATCGGGGGATGGGTCAGCCCCAGCATTTT. The chain employs TRBV27 and TRBJ1-5, with a possible D match to TRBD1 (5 bases). V was shortened by 5 bases and J by 6 bases, with 14 bases between the two germline ends. Germline V gives CDR1 MNHEY, CDR2 SMNVEV (reference sequence). The CDR3 sequence is 14 residues long.

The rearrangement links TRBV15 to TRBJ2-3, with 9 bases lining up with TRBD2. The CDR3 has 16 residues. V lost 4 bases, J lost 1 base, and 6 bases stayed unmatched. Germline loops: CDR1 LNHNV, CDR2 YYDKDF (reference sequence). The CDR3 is CATSMGGRAGTDTQYF. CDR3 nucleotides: TGTGCCACCAGCATGGGCGGGAGGGCCGGCACAGATACGCAGTATTTT.

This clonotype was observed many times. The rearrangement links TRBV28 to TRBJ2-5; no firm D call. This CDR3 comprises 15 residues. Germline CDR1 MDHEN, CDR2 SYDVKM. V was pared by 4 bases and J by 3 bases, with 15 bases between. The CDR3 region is CASSSRRWREETQYF. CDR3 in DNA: TGTGCCAGCAGTTCCCGTCGGTGGCGAGAAGAGACCCAGTACTTC.

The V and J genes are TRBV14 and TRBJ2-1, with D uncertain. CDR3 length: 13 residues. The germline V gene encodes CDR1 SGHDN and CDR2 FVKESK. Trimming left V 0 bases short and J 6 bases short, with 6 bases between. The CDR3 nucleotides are TGTGCCAGCAGCCAAGATAGAACCAATGAGCAGTTCTTC. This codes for CASSQDRTNEQFF.

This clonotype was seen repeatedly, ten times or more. CDR3 sequence reads: CSVEDLGLAGFNNEQFF. The CDR3 region has the DNA TGCAGCGTTGAAGACCTGGGACTAGCGGGATTTAATAATGAGCAGTTCTTC. The J gene is TRBJ2-1, the V gene TRBV29-1; the match to TRBD2 covers 13 bases. Germline trimming cut 0 bases from V and 7 bases from J; bases unmatched to any gene: 9. CDR1 and CDR2 (germline): SQVTM, ANQGSEA. This CDR3 region has 17 residues.

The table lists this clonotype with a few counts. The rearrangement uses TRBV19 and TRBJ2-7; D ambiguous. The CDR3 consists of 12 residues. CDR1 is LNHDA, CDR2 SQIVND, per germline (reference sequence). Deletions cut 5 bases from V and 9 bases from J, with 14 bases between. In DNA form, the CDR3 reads TGTGCCAGTAGTTCGTTAGTAGACGGGCAGTACTTC. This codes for CASSSLVDGQYF. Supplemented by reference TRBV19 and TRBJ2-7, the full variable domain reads DGGITQSPKYLFRKEGQNVTLSCEQNLNHDAMYWYRQDPGQGLRLIYYSQIVNDFQKGDIAEGYSVSREKKESFPLTVTSAQKNPTAFYLCASSSLVDGQYFGPGTRLTVT.

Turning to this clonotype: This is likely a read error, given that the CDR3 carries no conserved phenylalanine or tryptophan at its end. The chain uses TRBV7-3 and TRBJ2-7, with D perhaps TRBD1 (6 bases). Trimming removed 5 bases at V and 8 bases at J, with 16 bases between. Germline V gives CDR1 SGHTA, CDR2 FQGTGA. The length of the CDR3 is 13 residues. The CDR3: CASSDPGQGKQYS. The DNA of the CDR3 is TGTGCCAGCAGCGATCCGGGACAAGGGAAGCAGTACTCC.

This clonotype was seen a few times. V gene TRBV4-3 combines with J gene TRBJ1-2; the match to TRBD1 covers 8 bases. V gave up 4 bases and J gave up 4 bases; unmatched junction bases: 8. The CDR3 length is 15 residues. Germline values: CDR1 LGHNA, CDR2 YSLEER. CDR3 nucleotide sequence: TGCGCCAGCAGCCTACGTCCGACAGGGGTCTATGGCTACACCTTC. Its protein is CASSLRPTGVYGYTF.

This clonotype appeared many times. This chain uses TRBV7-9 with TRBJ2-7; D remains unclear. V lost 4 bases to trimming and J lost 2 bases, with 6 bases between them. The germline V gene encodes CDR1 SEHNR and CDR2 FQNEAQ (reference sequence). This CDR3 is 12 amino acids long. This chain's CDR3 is CASSSKTYEQYF. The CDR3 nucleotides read TGTGCCAGCAGCTCGAAAACCTACGAGCAGTACTTC.

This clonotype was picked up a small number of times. The CDR3 sequence is CASSQGRGLLSTGELFF. The CDR3 DNA reads as TGTGCCAGCAGCCAAGGGAGGGGACTACTATCGACCGGGGAGCTGTTTTTT. This sequence joins TRBV14 and TRBJ2-2; 7 nucleotides match TRBD2. Germline V gene data show CDR1 as SGHDN and CDR2 as FVKESK. With 1 base clipped from V and 5 bases from J, the junction kept 10 bases outside the gene matches. This CDR3 region has 17 residues.

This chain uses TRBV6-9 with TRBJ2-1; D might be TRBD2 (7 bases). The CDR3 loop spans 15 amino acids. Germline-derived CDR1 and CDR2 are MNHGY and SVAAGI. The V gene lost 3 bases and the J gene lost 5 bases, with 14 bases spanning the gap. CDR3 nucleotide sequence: TGTGCCAGCAGTTACGGCGGGGGCGCCAACAATGAGCAGTTCTTC. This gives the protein CASSYGGGANNEQFF.

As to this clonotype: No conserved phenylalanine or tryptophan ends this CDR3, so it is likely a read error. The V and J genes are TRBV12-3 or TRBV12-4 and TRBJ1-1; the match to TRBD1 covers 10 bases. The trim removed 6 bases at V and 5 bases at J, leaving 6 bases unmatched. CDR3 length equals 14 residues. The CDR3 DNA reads TGTGCCAGCAGCCTGGGACAGGGGCGGACTGAAGCTTTCTCT. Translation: CASSLGQGRTEAFS.

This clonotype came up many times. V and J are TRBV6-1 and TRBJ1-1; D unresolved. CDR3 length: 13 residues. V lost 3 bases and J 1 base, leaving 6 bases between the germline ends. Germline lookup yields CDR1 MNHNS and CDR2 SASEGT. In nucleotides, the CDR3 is TGTGCCAGCAGTGACCCCCCGAACACTGAAGCTTTCTTT. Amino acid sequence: CASSDPPNTEAFF.

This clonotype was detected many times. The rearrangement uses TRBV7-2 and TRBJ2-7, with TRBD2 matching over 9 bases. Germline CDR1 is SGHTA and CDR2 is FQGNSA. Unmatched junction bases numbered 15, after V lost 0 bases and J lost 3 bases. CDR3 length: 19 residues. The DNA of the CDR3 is TGTGCCAGCAGCTTAGCGCAAAAAATATCGAGCGGGAGGCTCTACGAGCAGTACTTC. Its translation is CASSLAQKISSGRLYEQYF. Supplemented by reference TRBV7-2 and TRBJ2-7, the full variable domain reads GAGVSQSPSNKVTEKGKDVELRCDPISGHTALYWYRQSLGQGLEFLIYFQGNSAPDKSGLPSDRFSAERTGGSVSTLTIQRTQQEDSAVYLCASSLAQKISSGRLYEQYFGPGTRLTVT.

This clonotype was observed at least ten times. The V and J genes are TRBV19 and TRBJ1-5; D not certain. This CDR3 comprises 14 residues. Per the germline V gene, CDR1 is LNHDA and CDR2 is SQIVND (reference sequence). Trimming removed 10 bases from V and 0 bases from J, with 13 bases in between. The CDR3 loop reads CATNGLGSNQPQHF. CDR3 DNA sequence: TGTGCCACTAACGGGTTAGGTAGCAATCAGCCCCAGCATTTT.

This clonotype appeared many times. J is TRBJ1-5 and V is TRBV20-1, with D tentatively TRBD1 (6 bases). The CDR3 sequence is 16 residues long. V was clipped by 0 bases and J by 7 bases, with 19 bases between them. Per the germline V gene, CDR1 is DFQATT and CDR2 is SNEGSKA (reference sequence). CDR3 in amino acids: CSAREVFEGRGQPQHF. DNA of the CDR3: TGCAGTGCTAGAGAGGTTTTCGAAGGAAGGGGGCAGCCCCAGCATTTT.

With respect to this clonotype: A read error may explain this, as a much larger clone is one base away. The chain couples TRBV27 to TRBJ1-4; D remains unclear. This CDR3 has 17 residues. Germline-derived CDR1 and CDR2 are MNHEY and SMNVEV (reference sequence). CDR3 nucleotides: TGTGCCAGCAGTCCCCCCCCAGGAACCTTCGGGAATGAAAAACTGGTTTTT. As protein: CASSPPPGTFGNEKLVF.